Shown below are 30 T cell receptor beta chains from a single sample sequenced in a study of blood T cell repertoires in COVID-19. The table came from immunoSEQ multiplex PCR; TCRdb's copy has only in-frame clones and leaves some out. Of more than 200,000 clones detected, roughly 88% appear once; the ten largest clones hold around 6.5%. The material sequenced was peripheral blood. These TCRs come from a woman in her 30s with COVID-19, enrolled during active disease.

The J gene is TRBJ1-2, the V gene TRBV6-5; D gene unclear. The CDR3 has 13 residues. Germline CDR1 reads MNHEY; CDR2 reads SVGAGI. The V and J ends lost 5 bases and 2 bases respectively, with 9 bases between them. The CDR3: CASSPLSNYGYTF. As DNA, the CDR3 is TGTGCCAGCAGTCCCCTATCGAACTATGGCTACACCTTC.

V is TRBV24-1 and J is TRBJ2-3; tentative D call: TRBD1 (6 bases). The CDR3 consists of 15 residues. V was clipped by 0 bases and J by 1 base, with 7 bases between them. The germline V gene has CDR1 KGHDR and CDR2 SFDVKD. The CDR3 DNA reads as TGTGCCACCAGTGATTTGCACAGGGGCACAGATACGCAGTATTTT. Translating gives CATSDLHRGTDTQYF.

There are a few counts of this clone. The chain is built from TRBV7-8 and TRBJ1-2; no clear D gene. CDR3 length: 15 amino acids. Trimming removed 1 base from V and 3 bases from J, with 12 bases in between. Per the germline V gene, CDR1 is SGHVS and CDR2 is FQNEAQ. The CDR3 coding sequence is TGTGCCAGCAGCTTAGACGGTGCCACTGACTATGGCTACACCTTC. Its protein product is CASSLDGATDYGYTF.

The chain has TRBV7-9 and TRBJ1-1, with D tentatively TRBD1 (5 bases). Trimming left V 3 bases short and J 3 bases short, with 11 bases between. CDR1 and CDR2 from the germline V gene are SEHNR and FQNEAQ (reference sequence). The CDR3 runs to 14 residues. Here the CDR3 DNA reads TGTGCCAGCAGCTTTGGGGGAGGGGACACTGAAGCTTTCTTT. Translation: CASSFGGGDTEAFF.

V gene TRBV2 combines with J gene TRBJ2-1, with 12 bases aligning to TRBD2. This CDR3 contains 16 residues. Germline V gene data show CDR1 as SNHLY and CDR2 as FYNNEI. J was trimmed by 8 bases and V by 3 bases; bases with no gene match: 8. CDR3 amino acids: CASSDGTSGFWDEQFF. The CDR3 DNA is TGTGCCAGCAGTGACGGGACTAGCGGGTTCTGGGATGAGCAGTTCTTC.

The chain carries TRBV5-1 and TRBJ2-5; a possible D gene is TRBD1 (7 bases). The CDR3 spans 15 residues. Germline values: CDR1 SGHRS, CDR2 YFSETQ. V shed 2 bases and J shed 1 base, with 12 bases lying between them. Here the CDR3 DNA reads TGCGCCAGCAGCTTTCGACAGGGACTCCAAGAGACCCAGTACTTC. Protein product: CASSFRQGLQETQYF.

The CDR3 DNA sequence: TGTGCCAGCAGTTCCCTATCACGGCAGGGCCCTAATGGCAATCAGCCCCAGCATTTT. This codes for CASSSLSRQGPNGNQPQHF. The chain links TRBV27 to TRBJ1-5; D is perhaps TRBD1 (5 bases). The V end was cut by 4 bases, the J end by 2 bases, with 24 bases between. CDR3 length: 19 amino acids. The germline V gene encodes CDR1 MNHEY and CDR2 SMNVEV (reference sequence).

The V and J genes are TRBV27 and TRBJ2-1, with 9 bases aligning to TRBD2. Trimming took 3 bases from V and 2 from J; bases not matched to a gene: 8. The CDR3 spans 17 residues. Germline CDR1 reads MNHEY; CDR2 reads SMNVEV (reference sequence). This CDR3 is CASSFSGGGSPYNEQFF. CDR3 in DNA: TGTGCCAGCAGTTTTAGCGGGGGTGGCTCTCCCTACAATGAGCAGTTCTTC.

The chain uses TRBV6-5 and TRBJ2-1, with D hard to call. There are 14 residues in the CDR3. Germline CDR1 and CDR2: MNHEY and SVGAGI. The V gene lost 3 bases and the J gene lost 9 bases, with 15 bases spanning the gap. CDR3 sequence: CASSYSSRLGEQFF. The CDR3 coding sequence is TGTGCCAGCAGTTATTCATCCAGGTTGGGTGAGCAGTTCTTC.

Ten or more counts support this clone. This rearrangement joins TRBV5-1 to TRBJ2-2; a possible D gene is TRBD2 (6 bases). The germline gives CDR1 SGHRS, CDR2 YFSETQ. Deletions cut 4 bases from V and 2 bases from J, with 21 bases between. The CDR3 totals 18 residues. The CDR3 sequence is CASSPGGRLVTNTGELFF. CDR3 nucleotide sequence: TGCGCCAGCAGCCCCGGCGGTCGACTAGTAACCAACACCGGGGAGCTGTTTTTT.

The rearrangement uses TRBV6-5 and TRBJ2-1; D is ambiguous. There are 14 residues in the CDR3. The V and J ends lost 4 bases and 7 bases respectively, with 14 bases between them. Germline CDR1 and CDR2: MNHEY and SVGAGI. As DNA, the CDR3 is TGTGCCAGCAGTTGGGCAGGTCGCGCGAATGAGCAGTTCTTC. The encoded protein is CASSWAGRANEQFF.

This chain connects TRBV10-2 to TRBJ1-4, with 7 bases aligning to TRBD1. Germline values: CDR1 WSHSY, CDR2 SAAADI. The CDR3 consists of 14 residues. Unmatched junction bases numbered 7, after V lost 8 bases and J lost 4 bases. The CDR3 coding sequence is TGCGCCAGCGGTAGGGGGCAGGGTAATGAAAAACTGTTTTTT. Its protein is CASGRGQGNEKLFF.

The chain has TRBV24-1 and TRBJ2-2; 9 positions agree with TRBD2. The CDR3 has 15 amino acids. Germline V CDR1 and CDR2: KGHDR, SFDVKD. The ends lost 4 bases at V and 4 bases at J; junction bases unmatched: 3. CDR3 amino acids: CATSDMTSGTGELFF. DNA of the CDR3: TGTGCCACCAGTGACATGACTAGCGGCACCGGGGAGCTGTTTTTT.

DNA of the CDR3: TGTGCCAGCAGCTTGGTAGGGGGCGGCGGCAATGAGCAGTTCTTC. Translating it yields CASSLVGGGGNEQFF. This chain connects TRBV5-6 to TRBJ2-1, with 7 bases matching TRBD1. This CDR3 region has 15 residues. The V and J ends lost 0 bases and 6 bases, in that order; junction bases with no gene match: 6. Germline V gene sequence: CDR1 SGHDT, CDR2 YYEEEE.

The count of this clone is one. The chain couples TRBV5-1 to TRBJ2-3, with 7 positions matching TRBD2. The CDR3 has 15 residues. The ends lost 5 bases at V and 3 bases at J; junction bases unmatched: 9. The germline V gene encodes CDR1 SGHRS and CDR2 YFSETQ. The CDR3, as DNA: TGCGCCAGCAGGTTACACGGGGAGGGTACAGATACGCAGTATTTT. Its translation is CASRLHGEGTDTQYF.

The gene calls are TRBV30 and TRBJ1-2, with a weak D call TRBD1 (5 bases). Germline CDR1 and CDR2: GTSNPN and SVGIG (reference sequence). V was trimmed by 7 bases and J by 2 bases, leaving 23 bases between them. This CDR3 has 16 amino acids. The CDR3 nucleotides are TGTGCCTCCGAACCTTACCCCCCGACAGCCAACTATGGCTACACCTTC. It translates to CASEPYPPTANYGYTF. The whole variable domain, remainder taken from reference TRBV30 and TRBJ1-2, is SQTIHQWPATLVQPVGSPLSLECTVEGTSNPNLYWYRQAAGRGLQLLFYSVGIGQISSEVPQNLSASRPQDRQFILSSKKLLLSDSGFYLCASEPYPPTANYGYTFGSGTRLTVV.

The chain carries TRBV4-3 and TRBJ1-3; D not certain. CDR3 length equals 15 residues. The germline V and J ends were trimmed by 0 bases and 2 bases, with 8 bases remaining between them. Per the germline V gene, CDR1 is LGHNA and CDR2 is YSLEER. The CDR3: CASSQEWRAGNTIYF. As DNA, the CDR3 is TGCGCCAGCAGCCAAGAGTGGAGGGCTGGAAACACCATATATTTT.

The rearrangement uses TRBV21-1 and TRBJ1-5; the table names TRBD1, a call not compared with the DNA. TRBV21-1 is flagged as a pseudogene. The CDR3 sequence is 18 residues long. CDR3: CASSNLQYQGDRNQPQHF. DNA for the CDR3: TGTGCCAGCAGCAACCTCCAGTACCAGGGTGATCGCAATCAGCCCCAGCATTTT.

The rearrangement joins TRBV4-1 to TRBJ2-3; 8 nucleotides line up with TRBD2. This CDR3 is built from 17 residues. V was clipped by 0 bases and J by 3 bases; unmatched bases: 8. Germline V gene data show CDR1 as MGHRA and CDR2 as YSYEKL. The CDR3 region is CASSQDASGSRTDTQYF. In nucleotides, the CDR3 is TGCGCCAGCAGCCAAGATGCCAGCGGGAGCCGGACAGATACGCAGTATTTT.

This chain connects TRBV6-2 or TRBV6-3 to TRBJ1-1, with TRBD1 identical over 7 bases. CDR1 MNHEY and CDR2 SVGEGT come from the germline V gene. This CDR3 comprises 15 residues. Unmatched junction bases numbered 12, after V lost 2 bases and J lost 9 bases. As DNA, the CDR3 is TGTGCCAGCAGTTACCGCGACAGGGTCCCTGCCCAAGCTTTCTTT. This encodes CASSYRDRVPAQAFF.

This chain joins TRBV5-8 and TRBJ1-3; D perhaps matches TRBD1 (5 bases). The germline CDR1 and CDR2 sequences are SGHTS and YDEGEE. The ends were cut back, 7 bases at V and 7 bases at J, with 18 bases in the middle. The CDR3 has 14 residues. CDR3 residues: CASPGLTWGNTIYF. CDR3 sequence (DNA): TGTGCCAGCCCGGGACTGACTTGGGGGAACACCATATATTTT. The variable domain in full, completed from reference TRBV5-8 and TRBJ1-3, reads EAGVTQSPTHLIKTRGQQATLRCSPISGHTSVYWYQQALGLGLQFLLWYDEGEERNRGNFPPRFSGRQFPNYSSELNVNALELEDSALYLCASPGLTWGNTIYFGEGSWLTVV.

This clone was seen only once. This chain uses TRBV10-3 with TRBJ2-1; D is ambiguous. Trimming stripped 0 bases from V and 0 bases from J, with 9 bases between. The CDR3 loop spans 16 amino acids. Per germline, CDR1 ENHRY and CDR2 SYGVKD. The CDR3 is CAISESGSSSYNEQFF. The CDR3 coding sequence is TGTGCCATCAGTGAGTCTGGTTCCAGCTCCTACAATGAGCAGTTCTTC.

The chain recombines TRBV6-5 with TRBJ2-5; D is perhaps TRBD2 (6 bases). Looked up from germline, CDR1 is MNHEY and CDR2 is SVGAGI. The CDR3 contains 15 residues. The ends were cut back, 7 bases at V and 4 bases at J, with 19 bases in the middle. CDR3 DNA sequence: TGTGCCAGCACCCCGCTGGGTGGGGGGATAGAGACCCAGTACTTC. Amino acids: CASTPLGGGIETQYF.

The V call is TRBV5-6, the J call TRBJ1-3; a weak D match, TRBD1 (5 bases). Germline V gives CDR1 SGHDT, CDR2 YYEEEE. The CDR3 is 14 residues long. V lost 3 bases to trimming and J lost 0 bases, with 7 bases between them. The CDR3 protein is CASSSDSSGNTIYF. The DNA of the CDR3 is TGTGCCAGCAGCTCCGACAGCTCTGGAAACACCATATATTTT. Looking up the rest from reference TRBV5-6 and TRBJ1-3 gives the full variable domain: DAGVTQSPTHLIKTRGQQVTLRCSPKSGHDTVSWYQQALGQGPQFIFQYYEEEERQRGNFPDRFSGHQFPNYSSELNVNALLLGDSALYLCASSSDSSGNTIYFGEGSWLTVV.

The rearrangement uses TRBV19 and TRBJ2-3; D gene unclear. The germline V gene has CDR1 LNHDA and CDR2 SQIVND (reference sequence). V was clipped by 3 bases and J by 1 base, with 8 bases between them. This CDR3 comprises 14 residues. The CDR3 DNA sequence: TGTGCCAGTAGTATTTCGGTTCGCACAGATACGCAGTATTTT. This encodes CASSISVRTDTQYF.

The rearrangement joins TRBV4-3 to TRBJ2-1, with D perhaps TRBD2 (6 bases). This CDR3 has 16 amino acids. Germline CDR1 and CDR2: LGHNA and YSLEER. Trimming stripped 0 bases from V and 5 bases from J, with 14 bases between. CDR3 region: CASSQDGTSSNNEQFF. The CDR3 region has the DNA TGCGCCAGCAGCCAAGATGGAACTAGCAGTAACAATGAGCAGTTCTTC.

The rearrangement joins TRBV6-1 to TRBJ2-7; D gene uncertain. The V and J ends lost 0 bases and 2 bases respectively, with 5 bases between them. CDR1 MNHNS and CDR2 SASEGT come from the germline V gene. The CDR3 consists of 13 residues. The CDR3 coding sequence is TGTGCCAGCAGTGAAGCGCTAACCTACGAGCAGTACGTC. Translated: CASSEALTYEQYV.

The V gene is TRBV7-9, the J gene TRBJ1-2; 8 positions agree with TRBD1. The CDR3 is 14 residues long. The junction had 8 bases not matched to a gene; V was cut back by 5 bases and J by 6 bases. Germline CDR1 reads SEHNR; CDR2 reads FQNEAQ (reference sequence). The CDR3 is CASSPGQGGDGYTF. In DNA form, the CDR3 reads TGTGCCAGCAGCCCCGGACAGGGTGGAGATGGCTACACCTTC.

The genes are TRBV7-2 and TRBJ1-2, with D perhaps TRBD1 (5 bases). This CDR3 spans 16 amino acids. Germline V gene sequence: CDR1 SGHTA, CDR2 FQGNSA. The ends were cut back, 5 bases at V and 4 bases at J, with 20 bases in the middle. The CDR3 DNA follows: TGTGCCAGCAGCCTGAACTGGGGGGGAGGTTCCTATGGCTACACCTTC. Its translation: CASSLNWGGGSYGYTF.

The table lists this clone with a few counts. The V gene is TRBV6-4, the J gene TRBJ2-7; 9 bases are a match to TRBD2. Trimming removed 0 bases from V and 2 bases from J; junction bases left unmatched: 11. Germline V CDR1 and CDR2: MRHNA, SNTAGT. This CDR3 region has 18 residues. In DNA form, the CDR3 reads TGTGCCAGCAGTGACTCTCGTCGCCTAGCGGGGAGAACCTACGAGCAGTACGTC. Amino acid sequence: CASSDSRRLAGRTYEQYV.